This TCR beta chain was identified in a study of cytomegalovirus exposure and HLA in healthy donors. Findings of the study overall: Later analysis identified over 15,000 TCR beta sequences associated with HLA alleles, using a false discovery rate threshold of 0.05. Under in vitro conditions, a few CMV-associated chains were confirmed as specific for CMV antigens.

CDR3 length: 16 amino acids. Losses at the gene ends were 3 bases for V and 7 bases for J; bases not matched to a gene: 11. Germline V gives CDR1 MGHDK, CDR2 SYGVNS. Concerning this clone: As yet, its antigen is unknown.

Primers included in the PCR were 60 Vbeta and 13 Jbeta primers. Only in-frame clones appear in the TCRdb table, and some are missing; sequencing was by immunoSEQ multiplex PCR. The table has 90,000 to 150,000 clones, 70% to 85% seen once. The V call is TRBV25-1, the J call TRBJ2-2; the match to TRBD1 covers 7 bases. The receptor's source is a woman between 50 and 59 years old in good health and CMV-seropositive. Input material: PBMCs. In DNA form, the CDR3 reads TGTGCCAGCAGTGACCCCCGGGTGGGACAGATCGGGGAGCTGTTTTTT. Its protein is CASSDPRVGQIGELFF.